The clone carrying this T cell receptor delta chain occurred a few times. The antigen is not known. Between the trimmed V and J ends, which lost 0 bases and 0 bases, there was a span of 29 bases. This CDR3 is 22 amino acids long. Germline CDR1 TSWWSYY, CDR2 QGS. The template was reverse-transcribed extracted RNA. CDR3 amplicons came from multiplex PCR with pooled V-gene forward and constant-region reverse primers. TCRdb re-called clones from the multiplex PCR reads using CATT. There are 70,000 or so delta-chain clones in the sample; 30% to 40% occur only once, and around 0.3% lies in the top ten. After alphabeta T cell depletion, CD3+ Vdelta1+ Vdelta2- thymocytes were sorted. This sample stems from a study of Vδ1+ human thymocytes. Overall study results and limits: Despite high sort purity, roughly 18% of thymic T cell receptor delta sequences were Vdelta2. TRD repertoires were essentially private, unlike widely shared TRG clonotypes. Thymic TRG and TRD repertoires appeared highly polyclonal.

The sequence derives from a boy in the first two years of life who had congenital heart surgery. The sample consisted of Vdelta1+ gamma-delta thymocytes from the thymus. Stated subset: FACS-sorted CD3+ TCRalphabeta- TCRVdelta1+ TCRVdelta2- thymocytes. The chain employs TRDV1 and TRDJ1, with a possible D match to TRDD2 (6 bases). CDR3 loop: CALGELPRNSYPRGIYTDKLIF. The CDR3 DNA follows: TGTGCTCTTGGGGAACTCCCGCGAAATTCCTATCCGAGGGGCATATACACCGATAAACTCATCTTT.